This T cell receptor beta chain was profiled in a study of T cells in Graves' hyperthyroidism and ophthalmopathy. TCR beta CDR3 region amplification was performed from RNA transcripts. RT-PCR in the first round (using the HTBI primer set) targeted the TCR CDR3. TCRdb reprocessed the multiplex PCR reads with MiXCR, giving one entry per CDR3 protein. Altogether some 500,000 distinct CDR3 sequences are present, over 13% being singletons, with the ten largest covering around a sixth. This clonotype was seen a few times. The germline CDR1 and CDR2 sequences are SEHNR and FQNEAQ (reference sequence). V dropped 3 bases and J dropped 1 base, with 10 bases sitting between them. This CDR3 contains 15 residues.

This clonotype was sampled from a woman between 18 and 29 years old with Graves' hyperthyroidism. The gene calls are TRBV7-9 and TRBJ2-1; D uncertain. The specimen sequenced was blood. CDR3 amino acids: CASSFSLGSYNEQFF. As DNA, the CDR3 is TGTGCCAGCAGCTTTTCGTTGGGATCCTACAATGAGCAGTTCTTC.